This T cell receptor (beta chain) is drawn from a study of cytomegalovirus exposure and HLA in healthy donors (TCRdb year 2017). Turning to the overall study: An earlier analysis of about 530 of the donors reported about 300 Gb of sequence data and 95 million to 140 million unique TCR beta sequences obtained from roughly 180 million T cells. Class I and class II HLA loci were covered by the typing at four-digit resolution. An early release that covered some 640 HLA-typed donors contained 250 to 350 gigabases of sequencing data and tens of millions of unique TCR sequences. All discovery cohort repertoires had been generated using a single sequencing platform. A later analysis re-examined previously published TCR beta repertoires from around 670 donors and added high-resolution HLA genotyping to investigate patterns of TCR occurrence. On average, about 240,000 unique TCR beta nucleotide sequences were sequenced per donor among roughly 430 genotyped donors of the cohort, with roughly 18% of those sequences being non-productive. In the later analysis, no new phenotypic data were used to find candidate immune exposures; instead, reliance was placed on TCR beta sequences and their occurrence across donors. Among the approximately 420 genotyped donors, around 81% belonged to the genetic ancestry cluster associated with self-reported Caucasian donors. The study aimed to test whether cataloging public T cell receptors could reveal signatures of past pathogen exposure. Along with the approximately 620-subject first cohort, a separate validation cohort of over a hundred different subjects was used. The number of typed donors differed by locus: about 620-640 for A, B, C, DRB1 and DQB1; some 500 for DQA1; fewer than 610 for DPA1; and some 450 for DPB1. To decide whether each TCR beta V gene segment behaved as functional or pseudogenic, an earlier analysis of fewer than 750 of the donors relied on high-throughput TCR beta sequencing. Donor age, sex, ethnicity and CMV serostatus were compiled alongside the repertoire data. Because of strong linkage in the cohort, roughly five DR-DQ haplotypes were treated as single units for association and clustering. The study used immunosequencing to profile the T cell repertoires of approximately 690 subjects and linked those repertoires to cytomegalovirus serostatus. To predict cytomegalovirus infection status, the study combined high-throughput TCR immunosequencing, statistical association of individual TCRs with disease status, and machine learning. A later genetic analysis used genome-wide SNP genotypes for about 55% of the 666 donors, treating that subset as a discovery cohort. The full study reports these points: Immune exposure information for the cohort was limited to CMV serostatus. Most TCR sequences were observed very rarely across donors, whereas some public TCRs were present in many individuals. In a later genetic analysis, a missense DCLRE1C variant was associated with V-gene and J-gene trimming of TCR beta chains, and the association was replicated in an independent cohort. A later analysis found that TCR association rates varied across HLA loci, with DRB1 alleles showing the most associated TCRs and HLA-C alleles the fewest. Linkage disequilibrium might explain the correlated functional status among segregating V segments, but an unknown experimental factor could not be ruled out. Because HLA typing was missing for some donors at each locus, association tests included only the typed subset. Several of the top co-occurrence clusters appeared to be linked to parvovirus B19, influenza, CMV and Epstein-Barr virus, according to a later analysis. Cytomegalovirus status was reported to be diagnosed by the classifier with high specificity and sensitivity in both the original and validation cohorts. A cluster of highly shared sequence variants was judged likely to represent a technical artifact of the sequencing pipeline. In the study, approximately 160 TCR beta chains were listed as associated with cytomegalovirus. Because counts were too low, roughly 16 rarely observed V segments, including chromosome 9 orphons, were excluded from the earlier analysis of 587 of the donors. In a later analysis, around 17,000 TCR beta sequences were associated with specific HLA alleles at a false discovery rate of 0.05. In a later analysis, HLA-associated TCR beta chains showed more clonal expansion and lower generation probabilities than non-associated chains that were equally common. Sequencing depth was assumed to be roughly uniform across donors in the presence/absence analyses, though that assumption may not hold. Only TCR beta chains were sequenced in this cohort, and the absence of alpha or paired-chain data limited detectable features. A further reported finding was that TCR beta sequences accurately predicted the HLA-A and HLA-B alleles for most subjects in the first cohort. When HLA alleles, especially DR and DQ, strongly co-occurred, TCR associations were difficult to assign to individual alleles. Most CMV-associated TCR beta chains appeared to be HLA-restricted in a later analysis, and the HLA associations seemed to be driven largely by CMV exposure. According to the authors, the approach could potentially be generalized to other disease states and immunological phenotypes. An earlier analysis of around 500 of the donors showed that most TCR beta V segments appeared in productive rearrangements either about 87% or about 30% of the time, which broadly matched IMGT annotations. Some IMGT-functional V segments, including TRBV6-2 and TRBV6-3, could not be distinguished by the 87-base-pair reads and were therefore excluded. In vitro tests confirmed that a few of the cytomegalovirus-associated TCR beta chains recognize cytomegalovirus antigens. According to a later genetic analysis, donors in an Asian-associated ancestry cluster had fewer N-insertions in productive TCRs than the approximately 710-donor mean.

Regarding this clone: Its antigen has not been determined.

The junction shows trimming of 3 bases on V and 1 base on J, plus 7 bases between the germline ends. The germline V gene yields MNHNS for CDR1 and SASEGT for CDR2. The CDR3 runs 13 residues from the cysteine to the phenylalanine. Just CDR3 DNA is preserved here, 39 bases in frame from base 1. Library creation used the immunoSEQ multiplex PCR assay. For the multiplex PCR, a mixture combining 60 forward primers for TCR Vbeta segments and 13 reverse primers for TCR Jbeta segments was used. A multiplex PCR assay on genomic DNA amplified the CDR3 region of rearranged TCR beta genes. The amplified TCR beta libraries were sequenced on the Illumina HiSeq System as 87-base-pair reads. In the original analysis: Across the 670 or so repertoires, a later analysis counted 80 million or so unique TCR beta chains, approximately 12 million of which were shared by at least two donors. A nearest-neighbor algorithm error-corrected the raw reads and collapsed the reads into unique sequences, merging closely related sequences to remove PCR and sequencing errors. Alignment of CDR3 sequences to IMGT reference sequences was used to assign V, D and J gene segments. Each retained sequence needed at least a six-nucleotide match to both a V gene segment and a J gene segment. Rearrangements were called productive when the CDR3 lacked stop codons and stayed in frame with V and J; all others were non-productive. CDR3 was defined by IMGT convention, running from the second conserved V-encoded cysteine to the conserved J-encoded phenylalanine. The earlier analysis of some 540 of the donors excluded any sequence lacking an unambiguous match to a single V gene segment. An earlier analysis of a few hundred of the donors called V segments functional above 56.7% productive rearrangements and segregating when the between-donor standard deviation exceeded 5%. A statistical classification framework was developed to diagnose cytomegalovirus status using the catalog of TCR beta chain sequences. V and J gene assignment, in a later analysis, came from comparing TCR nucleotide sequences with IMGT/GENE-DB human TR gene sequences. The TCRdist pipeline was used in a later analysis to assign CDR3 sequences and most-parsimonious VDJ recombination scenarios. In a later analysis, every TCR beta chain was defined by the combination of its CDR3 amino acid sequence and its V-gene family, and reads without a unique V-gene family were dropped. In a later analysis, fewer than 650 highly shared, low-generation-probability nucleotide sequences were removed to address suspected cross-contamination and a sequencing artifact. A later analysis calculated a clonal expansion index for each public chain from normalized within-repertoire ranks of inferred template counts. Generation probabilities in a later analysis came from a VDJ recombination model fitted to out-of-frame rearrangements, and those results were checked against IGoR. In a later analysis, hypergeometric tests were used to score TCR-TCR, TCR-HLA and TCR-CMV co-occurrence, with a repertoire-size bias correction applied to TCR pairs. A later analysis estimated false discovery rates by permuting HLA or CMV assignments 20 times. A later analysis grouped co-occurring TCRs with DBSCAN, adding TCRdist sequence similarity when clustering within HLA-allele-positive subsets. Repertoires with fewer than 30,000 or more than 120,000 public chains, plus five repertoires with anomalous nucleotide sharing, were excluded from co-occurrence clustering. TCRdb holds this immuneACCESS table with in-frame rearrangements only. Some clones are missing; in checked studies, unresolved V genes explain under half, and the rest has no known cause. That table gives V, J and clone size, and the DNA gave D and trimming. The table for this sample lists 130,000 or so clones. The ten largest account for 1.5% to 2% of the sample.

In total, 600 or so healthy bone marrow donors made up the cohort. All cohort members were sampled while nominally healthy, although unrecorded immune exposures were likely present. The donor was CMV seropositive and belonged to the group of 250 to 300 seropositive cohort members. A peripheral blood sample was collected from each donor, and TCR beta sequencing was performed on peripheral blood mononuclear cells. The Qiagen DNeasy Blood Extraction Kit was used to extract genomic DNA from the blood cell samples. The V and J genes are TRBV6-1 and TRBJ2-7; the D gene is not confidently resolved. Sequencing used PBMCs. The receptor was isolated from a woman in her thirties or forties in good health and CMV-seropositive. The CDR3 has the sequence CASSDGGSYEQYF. The nucleotides are TGTGCCAGCAGTGACGGCGGTTCCTACGAGCAGTACTTC.